This TCR beta chain derives from a study of T cell responses to AZD1222 COVID-19 vaccine (dated by TCRdb to 2020 to 2022). About the full investigation: AZD1222 recipients whose second dose came at about 4 weeks and those whose second dose came at about 12 weeks were combined into one group, since spike-specific TCR depth and breadth did not differ between the two schedules. TCR sequencing was performed for more than 230 trial participants, of whom around 200 were given two doses of AZD1222 and approximately 26 were given two doses of MenACWY control vaccine. Trial participants were enrolled by age into 18-55, 56-69 and 70-plus year subgroups, with approximately 150, 30 and 60 TCR-sequenced participants respectively.

Relative to germline, V is missing 3 bases and J is missing 9 bases, with 3 bases of the junction outside any gene match. The CDR3 measures 14 amino acids from cysteine to phenylalanine. Only the CDR3 region is kept as DNA, spanning 42 bases read in frame from base 1. Per the germline V gene (reference sequence), SEHNR is the CDR1 and FQNEAQ is the CDR2. What the authors observed across the whole study: Because no samples from the day 14 peak response were available, repertoires could be characterized only after the peak T cell response. Conclusions about previously exposed vaccinees were limited because only a handful of AZD1222 recipients were SARS-CoV-2 seropositive at baseline. Reportedly, almost half of the unique spike-specific TCRs recognized epitopes lying outside the regions that are mutated in the B.1.351 and B.1.1.7 variants. After two AZD1222 doses, spike-specific TCR breadth and depth were significantly higher than at day 0 and than in MenACWY recipients. In the small 56-69-year group, the increase in depth fell short of significance, most likely because of low power. The whole spike protein was spanned by vaccine-associated CD4 TCRs, and dominant responses were seen in regions 160-218 and 743-854. Participants were mostly white British, with more females than males. The authors suggested clonal diversity may have been underestimated.

The CDR3 regions of human TCRbeta chains were subjected to immunosequencing. Per the authors' processing: TCRs in the repertoires were compared against a reference library of SARS-CoV-2-specific TCRs that had been generated with the MIRA antigen-specificity platform. Breadth was defined as the fraction of unique TCRs that were SARS-CoV-2-associated, and depth was defined as the fraction of total T cells that were SARS-CoV-2-associated. Using the MIRA data, every spike-specific TCR was mapped to the spike region that the TCR reacted to and assigned to either a CD4 or a CD8 class. Log10-transformed breadth and depth values were compared by one-way ANOVA with Sidak's multiple comparisons tests. This immuneACCESS table, as held by TCRdb, lists in-frame sequences with V and J called but not all clones. Of the missing ones, under half trace to an unresolved V gene in checked studies; the others have no known cause. V and J calls and clone size are those listed in that table; D and trimming were worked out from the DNA. For this sample the table gives roughly 150,000 clones, of which roughly 92% were detected only once. The top ten clones comprise 1.6% of the sample.

The meaning of the sample's time point label: baseline before first vaccination. Vaccinee samples were obtained from the UK trials COV001 and COV002, which included a single-blind randomized controlled phase 2/3 trial of AZD1222 (ChAdOx1 nCoV-19) in healthy adults. For TCRbeta chain sequencing, PBMC samples were collected from trial participants at day 0 and at day 28 after the second dose. Turning to this clone: Its antigen is currently not known. No base quality values were provided; no much bigger clone lies one nucleotide off.

The sequence was obtained from an adult in good health. The chain joins TRBV7-9 to TRBJ2-1; 12 bases in the junction line up with TRBD2. Sample: peripheral blood, taken on day 0 of AZD1222 vaccination. The sequence in DNA is TGTGCCAGCAGCTTGACTAGCGGGAGATCTGAGCAGTTCTTC. The resulting protein is CASSLTSGRSEQFF.